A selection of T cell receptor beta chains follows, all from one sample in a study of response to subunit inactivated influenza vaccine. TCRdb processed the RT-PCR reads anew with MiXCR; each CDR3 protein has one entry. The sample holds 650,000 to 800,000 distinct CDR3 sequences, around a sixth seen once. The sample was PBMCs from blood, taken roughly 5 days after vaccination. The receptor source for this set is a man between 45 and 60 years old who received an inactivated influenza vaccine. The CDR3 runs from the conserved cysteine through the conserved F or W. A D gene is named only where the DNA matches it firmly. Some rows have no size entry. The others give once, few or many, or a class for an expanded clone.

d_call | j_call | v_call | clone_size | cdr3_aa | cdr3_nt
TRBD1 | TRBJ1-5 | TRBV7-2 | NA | CASSSDRYSNQPQHF | TGTGCCAGCAGCTCGGACAGGTATAGCAATCAGCCCCAGCATTTT
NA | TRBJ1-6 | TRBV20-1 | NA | CSARKREGGLNSPLHF | TGCAGTGCTAGAAAGAGGGAAGGAGGTTTAAATTCACCCCTCCACTTT
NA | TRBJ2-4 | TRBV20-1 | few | CSARSGPSNIQYF | TGCAGTGCTAGATCGGGACCCTCGAACATTCAGTACTTC
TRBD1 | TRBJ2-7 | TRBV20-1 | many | CSATGQTYSYEQYF | TGCAGTGCTACGGGACAGACCTACTCCTACGAGCAGTACTTC
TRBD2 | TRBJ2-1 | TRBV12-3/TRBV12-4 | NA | CASTEGLAGSNEQFF | TGTGCCAGCACTGAGGGACTAGCGGGCTCCAATGAGCAGTTCTTC
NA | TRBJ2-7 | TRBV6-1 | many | CASRPDFGTEQYF | TGTGCCAGCAGACCCGATTTCGGGACCGAGCAGTACTTC
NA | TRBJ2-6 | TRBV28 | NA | CASRPGLLNVLTF | TGTGCCAGCAGACCGGGACTCCTTAACGTCCTGACTTTC
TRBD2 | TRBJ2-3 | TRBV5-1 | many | CASSSGLAGAKDTQYF | TGCGCCAGCAGCTCGGGACTAGCGGGAGCAAAAGATACGCAGTATTTT
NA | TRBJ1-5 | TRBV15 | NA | CATSRGPGVSNQPQHF | TGTGCCACCAGCAGAGGTCCCGGGGTAAGCAATCAGCCCCAGCATTTT
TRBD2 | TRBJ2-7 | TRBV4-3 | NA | CASSQEYSRRGEQYF | TGCGCCAGCAGCCAAGAATACAGCCGGCGGGGGGAGCAGTACTTC
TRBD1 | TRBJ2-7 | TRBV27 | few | CASSWDSKYEQYF | TGTGCCAGCAGTTGGGACAGTAAATACGAGCAGTACTTC
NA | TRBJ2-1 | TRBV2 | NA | CASLDSLSYNEQFF | TGTGCCAGTCTCGATAGCCTTTCCTACAATGAGCAGTTCTTC
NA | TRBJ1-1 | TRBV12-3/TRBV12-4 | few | CASSLQRGWTTEAFF | TGTGCCAGCAGTTTACAACGGGGTTGGACGACTGAAGCTTTCTTT
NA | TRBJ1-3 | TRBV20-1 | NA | CSARPGAGQYSGNTIYF | TGCAGTGCTAGACCCGGGGCAGGGCAGTACTCTGGAAACACCATATATTTT
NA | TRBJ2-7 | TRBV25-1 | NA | CASRSELIGEQYF | TGTGCCAGCAGATCTGAGTTAATTGGGGAGCAGTACTTC
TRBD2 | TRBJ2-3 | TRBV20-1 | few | CSARDLGLAGDTQYF | TGCAGTGCTAGAGATCTCGGACTAGCCGGAGATACGCAGTATTTT
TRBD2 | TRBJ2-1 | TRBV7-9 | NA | CASSNGLAGANEQFF | TGTGCCAGCAGTAATGGACTAGCGGGAGCCAATGAGCAGTTCTTC
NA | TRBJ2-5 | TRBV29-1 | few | CSVDPMQLETQYF | TGCAGCGTTGATCCAATGCAGTTGGAGACCCAGTACTTC
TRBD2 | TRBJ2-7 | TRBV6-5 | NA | CASSYGRGQTYEQYF | TGTGCCAGCAGTTACGGGAGGGGCCAAACCTACGAGCAGTACTTC
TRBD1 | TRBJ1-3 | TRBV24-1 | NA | CATSDPGTGGGNTLYF | TGTGCCACCAGTGACCCCGGGACAGGGGGCGGAAACACCTTATATTTT
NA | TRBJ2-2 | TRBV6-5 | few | CASSPQLGELFF | TGTGCCAGCAGCCCCCAACTGGGGGAGCTGTTTTTT
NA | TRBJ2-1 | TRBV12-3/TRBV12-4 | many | CASSLGLAYNEQFF | TGTGCCAGCAGTCTAGGTCTGGCCTACAATGAGCAGTTCTTC
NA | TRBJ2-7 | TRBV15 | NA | CATSRAMAATGEQYF | TGTGCCACCAGCAGAGCCATGGCAGCTACGGGGGAGCAGTACTTC
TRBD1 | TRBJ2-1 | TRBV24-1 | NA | CATSDLHADRVSYNEQFF | TGTGCCACCAGTGATTTGCATGCGGACAGGGTCTCCTACAATGAACAGTTCTTC
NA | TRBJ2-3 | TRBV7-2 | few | CASSLMSRRADTQYF | TGTGCCAGCAGCTTAATGTCTAGGAGGGCAGATACGCAGTATTTT
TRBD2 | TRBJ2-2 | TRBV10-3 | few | CAISFGLAVANTGELFF | TGTGCCATCTCTTTCGGACTAGCGGTAGCGAACACCGGGGAGCTGTTTTTT
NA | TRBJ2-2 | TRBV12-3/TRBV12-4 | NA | CASSQKDSYTGELFF | TGTGCCAGCAGTCAGAAGGACAGCTACACCGGGGAGCTGTTTTTT
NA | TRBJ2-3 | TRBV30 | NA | CAWSVQARDTQYF | TGTGCCTGGAGTGTACAAGCCAGAGATACGCAGTATTTT
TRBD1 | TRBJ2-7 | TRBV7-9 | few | CASSPRTGKLYEQYF | TGTGCCAGCAGCCCCCGGACAGGAAAACTCTACGAGCAGTACTTC
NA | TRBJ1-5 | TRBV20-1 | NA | CSAMTPSNQPQHF | TGCAGTGCCATGACCCCTAGCAATCAGCCCCAGCATTTT
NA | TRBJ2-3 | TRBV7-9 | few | CASSLAGHTDTQYF | TGTGCCAGCAGCTTAGCGGGCCACACAGATACGCAGTATTTT
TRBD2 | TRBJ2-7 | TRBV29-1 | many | CSVEAGTSGSRYEQYF | TGCAGCGTTGAGGCTGGGACTAGCGGGAGTAGGTACGAGCAGTACTTC
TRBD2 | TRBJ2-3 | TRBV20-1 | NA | CSAPSGFTDTQYF | TGCAGTGCCCCTAGCGGATTCACAGATACGCAGTATTTT
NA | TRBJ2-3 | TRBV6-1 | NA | CASRPLGVDTDTQYF | TGTGCCAGCAGGCCTTTAGGGGTGGACACAGATACGCAGTATTTT
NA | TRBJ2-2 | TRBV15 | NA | CATSIDSVNTGELFF | TGTGCCACCAGCATTGACAGCGTAAACACCGGGGAGCTGTTTTTT
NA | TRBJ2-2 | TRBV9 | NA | CASSPSQGQSVTGELFF | TGTGCCAGCAGCCCCTCCCAAGGGCAATCGGTGACCGGGGAGCTGTTTTTT
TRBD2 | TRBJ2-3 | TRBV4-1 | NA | CASSQDGTNTDTQYF | TGCGCCAGCAGCCAAGACGGGACTAACACAGATACGCAGTATTTT
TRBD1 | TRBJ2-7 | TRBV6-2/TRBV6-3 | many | CASSVGTGGDEQYF | TGTGCCAGCAGTGTGGGGACAGGGGGCGACGAGCAGTACTTC
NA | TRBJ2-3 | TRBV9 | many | CASSVAGADTQYF | TGTGCCAGCAGCGTAGCAGGGGCAGATACGCAGTATTTT
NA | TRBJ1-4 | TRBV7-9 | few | CASSLGIGSGEKLFF | TGTGCCAGCAGCTTAGGGATCGGCTCGGGGGAAAAACTGTTTTTT
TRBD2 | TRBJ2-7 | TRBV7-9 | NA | CASSRGLAYEQYF | TGTGCCAGCAGCAGGGGACTAGCTTACGAGCAGTACTTC
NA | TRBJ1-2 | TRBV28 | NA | CASSSPGQMDGYTF | TGTGCCAGCAGTTCCCCAGGACAGATGGATGGCTACACCTTC
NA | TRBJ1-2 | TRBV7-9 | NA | CASSLGVAGSLGYTF | TGTGCCAGCAGCTTAGGCGTGGCAGGGTCCCTTGGCTACACCTTC
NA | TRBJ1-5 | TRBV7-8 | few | CASTPSAGGNQPQHF | TGTGCCAGCACCCCGTCAGCAGGGGGCAATCAGCCCCAGCATTTT